This T cell receptor (beta chain) came from a study of blood T cell repertoires in COVID-19. Study-wide context: COVID-19 samples from acute and convalescent phases originated in the United States, Italy and Spain. T cells, B-cell-depleted T cells, or PBMCs supplied cDNA or gDNA.

Trimming took off 3 bases at V and 1 base at J, with 11 bases between the two ends. Germline V gene data show CDR1 as SGHVS and CDR2 as FNYEAQ. The CDR3 has 15 residues. Here immunoSEQ multiplex PCR was the method, and the copy in TCRdb shows in-frame clones only, minus some. The repertoire holds 120,000 or so clones, with approximately 82% as singletons. The receptor was derived from a man at least 80 years old with active or convalescent COVID-19. J is TRBJ2-3 and V is TRBV7-6; no clear D gene. The sequenced sample consisted of peripheral blood. CDR3 sequence: CASSFASYGTDTQYF. CDR3 coding DNA: TGTGCCAGCAGCTTCGCTAGTTACGGCACAGATACGCAGTATTTT.